The clone carrying this T cell receptor beta chain was detected ten times or more. Its antigen is not known. These data are taken from a study of T cell repertoires in cytomegalovirus infection. Study overall: Based on public TCR beta signatures, there were indications of CMV infection and of a matching HLA type.

TCRdb recomputed calls from the reads with MiXCR, one row per CDR3 protein. This sample carries just under 300,000 distinct CDR3 sequences, approximately 10% of them seen once, and the ten largest clones take approximately 2.4%. General study points: Clonotype analysis showed dominance of the ex vivo response by HLA-C-restricted CMV-specific TCR beta clonotypes. Pooled public TCR beta family frequency picked out CMV carriers with the relevant HLA.

The CDR3 sequence is 14 residues long. CDR1 and CDR2 (germline): SGHAT, FQDESV (reference sequence). Trimming stripped 1 base from V and 5 bases from J, with 11 bases between. Sequenced input: PBMCs. The chain joins TRBV11-1 to TRBJ1-1; D unresolved. The source is a human donor in good health (CMV status not recorded). Some clones in this sample may be carry-over from other donors' samples. The CDR3 coding sequence is TGTGCCAGCAGCTTAGAGCCCGGGGAAACTGAAGCTTTCTTT. It encodes CASSLEPGETEAFF.